This record covers a single T cell receptor (beta chain). The entry originates in a study of blood T cell repertoires in COVID-19. Study-wide context: Sources were T cells, B-cell-depleted T cells, or PBMCs; the material itself was cDNA or gDNA.

TCRdb keeps only in-frame clones here, not all; method: immunoSEQ multiplex PCR. The data show about 120,000 clones, about nine tenths seen once. The germline gives CDR1 SGHTA, CDR2 FQGTGA. V shed 6 bases and J 6 bases; nucleotides not matched to a gene: 13. The CDR3 runs to 15 residues. The sample taken for sequencing was peripheral blood. The clonotype was recovered from a man in his forties or fifties with acute or convalescent COVID-19. The chain links TRBV7-3 to TRBJ1-1, with 7 positions matching TRBD1. The CDR3: CASRPSGTAYSEAFF. The CDR3 region has the DNA TGTGCCAGCAGGCCTTCTGGGACAGCGTATTCTGAAGCTTTCTTT.